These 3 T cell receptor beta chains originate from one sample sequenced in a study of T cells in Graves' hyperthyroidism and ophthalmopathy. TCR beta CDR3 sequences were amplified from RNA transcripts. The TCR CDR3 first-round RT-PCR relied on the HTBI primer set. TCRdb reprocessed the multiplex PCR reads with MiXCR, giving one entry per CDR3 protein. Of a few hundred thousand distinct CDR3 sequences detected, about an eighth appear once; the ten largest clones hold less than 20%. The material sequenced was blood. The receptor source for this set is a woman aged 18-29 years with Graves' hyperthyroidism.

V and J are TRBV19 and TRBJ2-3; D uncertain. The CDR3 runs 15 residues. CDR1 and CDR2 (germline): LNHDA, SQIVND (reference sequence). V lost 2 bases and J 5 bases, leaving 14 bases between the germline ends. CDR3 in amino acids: CASSIRGTTGDTQYF. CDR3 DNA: TGTGCCAGTAGTATACGAGGCACCACGGGAGATACGCAGTATTTT.

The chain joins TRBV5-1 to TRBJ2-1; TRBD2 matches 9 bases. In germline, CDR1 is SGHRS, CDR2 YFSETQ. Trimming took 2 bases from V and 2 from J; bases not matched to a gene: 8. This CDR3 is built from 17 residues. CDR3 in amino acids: CASSFPLTSGTYNEQFF. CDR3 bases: TGCGCCAGCAGCTTCCCACTGACTAGCGGAACCTACAATGAGCAGTTCTTC.

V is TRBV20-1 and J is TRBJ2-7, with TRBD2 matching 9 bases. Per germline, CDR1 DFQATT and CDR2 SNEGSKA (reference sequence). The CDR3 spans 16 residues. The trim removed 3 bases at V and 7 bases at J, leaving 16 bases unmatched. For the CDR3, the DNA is TGCAGTGCTAGCTCTCGGGCGGGAGGGCCGATTCAGGAGCAGTACTTC. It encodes CSASSRAGGPIQEQYF.